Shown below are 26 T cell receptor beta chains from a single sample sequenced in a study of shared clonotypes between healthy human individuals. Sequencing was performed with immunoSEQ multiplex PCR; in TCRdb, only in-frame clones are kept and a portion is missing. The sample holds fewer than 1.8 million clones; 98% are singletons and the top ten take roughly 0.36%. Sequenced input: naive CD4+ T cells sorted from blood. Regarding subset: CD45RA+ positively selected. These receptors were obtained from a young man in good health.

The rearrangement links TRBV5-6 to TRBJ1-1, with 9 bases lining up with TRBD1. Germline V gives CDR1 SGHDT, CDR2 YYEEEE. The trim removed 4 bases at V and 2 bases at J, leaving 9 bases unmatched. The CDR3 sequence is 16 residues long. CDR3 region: CASSHTTGQGNTEAFF. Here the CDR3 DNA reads TGTGCCAGCAGCCACACCACGGGACAGGGTAACACTGAAGCTTTCTTT. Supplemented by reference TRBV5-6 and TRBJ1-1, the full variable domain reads DAGVTQSPTHLIKTRGQQVTLRCSPKSGHDTVSWYQQALGQGPQFIFQYYEEEERQRGNFPDRFSGHQFPNYSSELNVNALLLGDSALYLCASSHTTGQGNTEAFFGQGTRLTVV.

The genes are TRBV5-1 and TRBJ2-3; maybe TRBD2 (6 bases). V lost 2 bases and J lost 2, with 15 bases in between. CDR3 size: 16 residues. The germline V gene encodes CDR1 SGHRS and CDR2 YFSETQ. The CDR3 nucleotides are TGCGCCAGCAGCTTAAGTTCCAGCGGGCCCACAGATACGCAGTATTTT. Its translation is CASSLSSSGPTDTQYF.

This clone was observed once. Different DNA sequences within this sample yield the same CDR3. The CDR3 spells CASSARLYNEQFF. CDR3 DNA sequence: TGTGCCAGCAGCGCCAGACTTTACAATGAGCAGTTCTTC. The V and J genes are TRBV9 and TRBJ2-1; D not resolved. CDR1 and CDR2 (germline): SGDLS, YYNGEE. This CDR3 region has 13 residues. V lost 3 bases and J 4 bases, leaving 8 bases between the germline ends.

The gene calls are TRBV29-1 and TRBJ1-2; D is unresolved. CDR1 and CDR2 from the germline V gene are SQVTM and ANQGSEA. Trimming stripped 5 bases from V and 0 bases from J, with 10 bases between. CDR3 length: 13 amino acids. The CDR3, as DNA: TGCAGCGTTACAGCTAAGACTAACTATGGCTACACCTTC. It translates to CSVTAKTNYGYTF.

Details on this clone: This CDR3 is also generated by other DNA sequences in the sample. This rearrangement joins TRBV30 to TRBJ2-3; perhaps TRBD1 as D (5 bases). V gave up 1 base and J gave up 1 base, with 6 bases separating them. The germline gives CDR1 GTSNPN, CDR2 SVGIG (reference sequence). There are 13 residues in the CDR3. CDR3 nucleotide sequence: TGTGCCTGGAGTGAAGGGGGCACAGATACGCAGTATTTT. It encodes CAWSEGGTDTQYF.

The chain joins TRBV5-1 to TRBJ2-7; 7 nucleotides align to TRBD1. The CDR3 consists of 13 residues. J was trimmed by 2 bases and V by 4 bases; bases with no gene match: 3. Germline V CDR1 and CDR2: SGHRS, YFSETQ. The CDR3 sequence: CASSPQGTYEQYF. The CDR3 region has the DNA TGCGCCAGCAGCCCACAGGGGACCTACGAGCAGTACTTC.

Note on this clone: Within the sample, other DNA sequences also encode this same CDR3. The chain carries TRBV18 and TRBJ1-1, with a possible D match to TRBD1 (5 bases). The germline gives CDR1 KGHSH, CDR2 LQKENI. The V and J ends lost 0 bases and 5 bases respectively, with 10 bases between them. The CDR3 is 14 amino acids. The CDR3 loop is CASSPPGGKTEAFF. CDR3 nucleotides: TGTGCCAGCTCACCACCGGGGGGTAAGACTGAAGCTTTCTTT.

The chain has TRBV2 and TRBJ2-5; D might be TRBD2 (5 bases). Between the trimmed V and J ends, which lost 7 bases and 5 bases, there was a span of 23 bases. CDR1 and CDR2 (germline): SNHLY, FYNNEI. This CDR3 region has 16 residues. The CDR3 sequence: CASKSFPGSLGETQYF. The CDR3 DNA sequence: TGTGCCAGCAAAAGCTTTCCGGGATCCCTGGGGGAGACCCAGTACTTC. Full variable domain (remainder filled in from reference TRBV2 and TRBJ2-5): EPEVTQTPSHQVTQMGQEVILRCVPISNHLYFYWYRQILGQKVEFLVSFYNNEISEKSEIFDDQFSVERPDGSNFTLKIRSTKLEDSAMYFCASKSFPGSLGETQYFGPGTRLLVL.

CDR3 coding DNA: TGCGCCAGCAGCCCGGAGGGACTAGCGGGGAGCACAGATACGCAGTATTTT. This translates into CASSPEGLAGSTDTQYF. The chain carries TRBV5-1 and TRBJ2-3; 13 nucleotides line up with TRBD2. J gave up 0 bases and V 4 bases, and 5 bases lay outside the gene matches. The CDR3 covers 17 residues. The germline gives CDR1 SGHRS, CDR2 YFSETQ. The full variable domain, its missing parts supplied by reference TRBV5-1 and TRBJ2-3, is KAGVTQTPRYLIKTRGQQVTLSCSPISGHRSVSWYQQTPGQGLQFLFEYFSETQRNKGNFPGRFSGRQFSNSRSEMNVSTLELGDSALYLCASSPEGLAGSTDTQYFGPGTRLTVL.

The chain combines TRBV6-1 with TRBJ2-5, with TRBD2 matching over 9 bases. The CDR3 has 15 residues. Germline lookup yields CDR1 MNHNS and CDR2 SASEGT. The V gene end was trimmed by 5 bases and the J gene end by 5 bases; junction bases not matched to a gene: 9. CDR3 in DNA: TGTGCCAGCAGTTCCGGGACTAGCTCTGGTGAGACCCAGTACTTC. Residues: CASSSGTSSGETQYF.

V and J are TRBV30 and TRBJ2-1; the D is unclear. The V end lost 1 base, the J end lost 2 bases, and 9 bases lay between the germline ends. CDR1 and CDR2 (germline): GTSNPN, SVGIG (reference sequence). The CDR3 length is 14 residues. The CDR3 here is CAWSAPSPYNEQFF. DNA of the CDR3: TGTGCCTGGAGTGCTCCGTCCCCCTACAATGAGCAGTTCTTC.

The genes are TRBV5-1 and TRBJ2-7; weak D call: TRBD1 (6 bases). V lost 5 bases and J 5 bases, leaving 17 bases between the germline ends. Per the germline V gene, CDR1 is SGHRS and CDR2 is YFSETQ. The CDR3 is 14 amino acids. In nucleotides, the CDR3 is TGCGCCAGCAGGGACCTACAGGGTTCCCACGAGCAGTACTTC. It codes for CASRDLQGSHEQYF.

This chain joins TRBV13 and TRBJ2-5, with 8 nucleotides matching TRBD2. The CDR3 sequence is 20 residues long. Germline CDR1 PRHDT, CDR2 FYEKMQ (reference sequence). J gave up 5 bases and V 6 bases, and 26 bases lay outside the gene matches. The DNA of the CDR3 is TGTGCCAGCAGTCCAGGGCCAAGGGAGGGGTCAAGCGGGAGCGGGGAGACCCAGTACTTC. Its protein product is CASSPGPREGSSGSGETQYF.

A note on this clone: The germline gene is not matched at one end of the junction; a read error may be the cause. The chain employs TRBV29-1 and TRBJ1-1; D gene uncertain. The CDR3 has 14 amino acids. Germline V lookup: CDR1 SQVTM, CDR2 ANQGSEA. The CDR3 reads CSVGRNQGRQSLIF. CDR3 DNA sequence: TGCAGCGTTGGCCGTAATCAAGGCCGACAATCCCTTATTTTT.

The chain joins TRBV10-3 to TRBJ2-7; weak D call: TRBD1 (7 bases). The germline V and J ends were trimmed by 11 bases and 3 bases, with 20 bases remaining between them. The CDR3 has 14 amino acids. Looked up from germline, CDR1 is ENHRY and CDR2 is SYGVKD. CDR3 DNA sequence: TGTGCCGCCCGAACGGAGGGGGCGAACTACGAGCAGTACTTC. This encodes CAARTEGANYEQYF.

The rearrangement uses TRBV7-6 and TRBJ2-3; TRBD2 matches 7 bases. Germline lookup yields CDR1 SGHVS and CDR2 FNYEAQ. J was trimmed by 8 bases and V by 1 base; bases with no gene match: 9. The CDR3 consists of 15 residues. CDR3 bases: TGTGCCAGCAGCTTAGGACTAGCCCCCCAGGGTACGCAGTATTTT. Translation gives CASSLGLAPQGTQYF.

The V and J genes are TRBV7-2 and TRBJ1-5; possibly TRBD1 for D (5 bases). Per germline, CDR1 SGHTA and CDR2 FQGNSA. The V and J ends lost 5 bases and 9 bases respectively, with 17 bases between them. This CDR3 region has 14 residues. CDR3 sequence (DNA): TGTGCCAGCAGCCTCTTGGGGGGTGGGCGGCCCCAGCATTTT. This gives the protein CASSLLGGGRPQHF. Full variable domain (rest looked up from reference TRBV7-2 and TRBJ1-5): GAGVSQSPSNKVTEKGKDVELRCDPISGHTALYWYRQSLGQGLEFLIYFQGNSAPDKSGLPSDRFSAERTGGSVSTLTIQRTQQEDSAVYLCASSLLGGGRPQHFGDGTRLSIL.

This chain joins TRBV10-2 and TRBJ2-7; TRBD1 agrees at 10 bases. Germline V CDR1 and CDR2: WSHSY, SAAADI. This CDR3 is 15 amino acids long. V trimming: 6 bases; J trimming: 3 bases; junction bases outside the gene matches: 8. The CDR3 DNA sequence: TGCGCCAGCAGGGGGGGACAGGGGATAATCTACGAGCAGTACTTC. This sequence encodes CASRGGQGIIYEQYF.

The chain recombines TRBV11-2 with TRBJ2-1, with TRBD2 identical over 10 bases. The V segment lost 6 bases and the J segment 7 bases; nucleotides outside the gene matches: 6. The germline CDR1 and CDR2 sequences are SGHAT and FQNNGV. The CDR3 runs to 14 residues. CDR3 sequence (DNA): TGTGCCAGCAGGCTAGCGGGAGTAGATAATGAGCAGTTCTTC. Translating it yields CASRLAGVDNEQFF.

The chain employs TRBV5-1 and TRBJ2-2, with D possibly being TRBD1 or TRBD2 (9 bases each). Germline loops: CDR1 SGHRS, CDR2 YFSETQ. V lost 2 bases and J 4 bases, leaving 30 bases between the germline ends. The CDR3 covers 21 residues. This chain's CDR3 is CASSLPGTGFGGRALTGELFF. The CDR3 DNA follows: TGCGCCAGCAGCTTACCCGGGACAGGGTTCGGCGGGAGGGCCCTCACCGGGGAGCTGTTTTTT.

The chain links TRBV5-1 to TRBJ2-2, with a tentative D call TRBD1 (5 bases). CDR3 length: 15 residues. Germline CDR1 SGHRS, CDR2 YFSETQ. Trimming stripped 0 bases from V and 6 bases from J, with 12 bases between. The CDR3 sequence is CASSLAGPGPGELFF. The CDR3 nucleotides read TGCGCCAGCAGCTTGGCCGGGCCAGGGCCCGGGGAGCTGTTTTTT.

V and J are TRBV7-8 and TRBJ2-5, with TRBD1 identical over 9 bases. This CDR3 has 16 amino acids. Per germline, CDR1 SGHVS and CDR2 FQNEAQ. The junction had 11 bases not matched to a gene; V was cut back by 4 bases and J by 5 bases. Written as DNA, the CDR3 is TGTGCCAGCAGCTACACGGGACAGGGCACGCGGGAGACCCAGTACTTC. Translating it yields CASSYTGQGTRETQYF.

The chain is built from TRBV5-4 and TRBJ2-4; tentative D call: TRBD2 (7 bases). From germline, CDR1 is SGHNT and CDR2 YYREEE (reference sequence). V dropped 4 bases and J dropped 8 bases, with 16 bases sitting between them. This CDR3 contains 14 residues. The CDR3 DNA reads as TGTGCCAGCAGCGCGAATCGGGGGGCAGACATTCAGTACTTC. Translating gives CASSANRGADIQYF.

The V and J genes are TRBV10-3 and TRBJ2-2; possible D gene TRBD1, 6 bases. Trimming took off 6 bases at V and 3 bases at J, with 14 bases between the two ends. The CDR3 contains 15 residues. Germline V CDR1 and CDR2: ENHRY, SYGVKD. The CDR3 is CAIRLRDTDTGELFF. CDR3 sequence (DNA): TGTGCCATCAGACTCCGGGACACTGACACCGGGGAGCTGTTTTTT.

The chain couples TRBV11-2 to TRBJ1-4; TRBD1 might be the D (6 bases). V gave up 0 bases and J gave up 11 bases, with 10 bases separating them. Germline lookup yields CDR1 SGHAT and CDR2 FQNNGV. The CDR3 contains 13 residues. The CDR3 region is CASSLDQGRKLFF. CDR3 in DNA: TGTGCCAGCAGCTTAGATCAGGGGAGGAAACTGTTTTTT.

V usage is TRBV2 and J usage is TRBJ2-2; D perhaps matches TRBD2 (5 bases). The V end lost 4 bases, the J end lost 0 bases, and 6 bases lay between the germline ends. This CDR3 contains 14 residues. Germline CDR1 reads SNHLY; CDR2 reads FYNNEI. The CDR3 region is CASSVLANTGELFF. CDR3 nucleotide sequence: TGTGCCAGCAGTGTACTAGCGAACACCGGGGAGCTGTTTTTT.